The TCR beta chain under discussion was sequenced for a study of shared clonotypes between healthy human individuals. V dropped 3 bases and J dropped 6 bases, with 11 bases sitting between them. The CDR3 has 13 amino acids. Germline-derived CDR1 and CDR2 are SGHTA and FQGNSA. Repertoires were generated with immunoSEQ multiplex PCR, while TCRdb's copy carries only in-frame clones and drops some. The sample carries around 990,000 clones, 60% to 80% recorded once. Input material: memory CD4+ T cells from PBMCs. The subset denotes: CD45RA-negative fraction. V usage is TRBV7-2 and J usage is TRBJ1-2; unclear D gene. This receptor was taken from a young man in good health. Some clones in this sample may be carry-over from other donors' samples. The CDR3 region has the DNA TGTGCCAGCAGCTTGGCTAGCGATCATGGCTACACCTTC. Translation: CASSLASDHGYTF.